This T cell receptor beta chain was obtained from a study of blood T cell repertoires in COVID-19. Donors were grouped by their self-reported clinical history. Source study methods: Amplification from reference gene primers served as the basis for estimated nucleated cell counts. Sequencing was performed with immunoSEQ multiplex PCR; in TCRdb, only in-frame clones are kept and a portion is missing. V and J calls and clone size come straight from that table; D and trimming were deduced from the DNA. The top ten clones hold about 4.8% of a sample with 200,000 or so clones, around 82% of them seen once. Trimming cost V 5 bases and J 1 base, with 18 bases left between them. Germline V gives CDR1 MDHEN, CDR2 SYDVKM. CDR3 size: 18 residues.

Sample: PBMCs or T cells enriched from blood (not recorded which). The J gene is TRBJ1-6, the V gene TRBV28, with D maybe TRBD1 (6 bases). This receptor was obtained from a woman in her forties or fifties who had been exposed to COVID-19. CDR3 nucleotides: TGTGCCAGCAGTCTCCCCCCCCACAGGGCGTCCTATAATTCACCCCTCCACTTT. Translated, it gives CASSLPPHRASYNSPLHF.